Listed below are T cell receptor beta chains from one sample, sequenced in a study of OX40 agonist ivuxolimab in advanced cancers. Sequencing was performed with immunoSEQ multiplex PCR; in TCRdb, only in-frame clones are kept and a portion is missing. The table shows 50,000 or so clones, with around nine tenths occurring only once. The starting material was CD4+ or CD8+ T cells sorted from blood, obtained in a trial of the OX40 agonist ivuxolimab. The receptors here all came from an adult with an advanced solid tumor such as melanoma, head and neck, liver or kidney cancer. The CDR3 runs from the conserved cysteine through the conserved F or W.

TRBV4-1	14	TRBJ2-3	CASSRLARSDTQYF
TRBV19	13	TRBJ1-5	CASSIAGNQPQHF
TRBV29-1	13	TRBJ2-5	CSVHHSFQETQYF
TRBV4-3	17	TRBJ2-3	CASSQAGPGSTTDTQYF
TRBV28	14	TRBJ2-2	CASSLAANTGELFF
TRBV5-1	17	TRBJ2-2	CASSLPEIAANTGELFF
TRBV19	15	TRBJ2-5	CASSIGSSVQETQYF
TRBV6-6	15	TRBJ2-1	CASTAGGFSYNEQFF
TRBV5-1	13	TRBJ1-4	CASRDRAHEKLFF
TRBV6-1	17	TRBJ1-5	CASSEVWGVWDNQPQHF
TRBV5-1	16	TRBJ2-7	CASSLGGLVSAYEQYF
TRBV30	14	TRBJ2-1	CAGHLGALYNEQFF
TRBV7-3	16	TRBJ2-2	CASSLLGTGVTGELFF
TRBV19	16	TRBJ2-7	CASSDRGTGRAYEQYF
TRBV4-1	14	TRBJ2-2	CASSQEQRGTELFF
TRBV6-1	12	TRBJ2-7	CASSEDYLEQYF
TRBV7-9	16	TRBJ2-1	CASTTWGGARDNEQFF
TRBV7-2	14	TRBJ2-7	CASSSRFGAYEQYF
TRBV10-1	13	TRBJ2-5	CASSGLEQEAQYF
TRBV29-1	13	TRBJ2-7	CSVEGGEKGEQYF
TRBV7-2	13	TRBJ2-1	CASSSTSTNEQFF
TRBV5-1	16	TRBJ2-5	CASSPGDQGFQETQYF
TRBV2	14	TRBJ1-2	CASREDRGLGGYTF
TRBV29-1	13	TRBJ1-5	CSVGEDSNQPQHF
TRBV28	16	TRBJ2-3	CASSPPSSGQADTQYF
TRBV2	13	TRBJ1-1	CASRGGPNTEAFF
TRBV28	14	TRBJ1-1	CASSPGQLNTEAFF
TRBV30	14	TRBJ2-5	CAWSISGLGETQYF
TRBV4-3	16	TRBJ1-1	CASSHRWGRGNTEAFF
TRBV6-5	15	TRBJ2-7	CASSYSWDRGYEQYF
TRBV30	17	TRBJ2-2	CAWSFWGGQGAPGELFF
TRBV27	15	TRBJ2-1	CASSFAGLSYNEQFF
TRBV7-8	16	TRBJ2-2	CASSLAPTGNTGELFF
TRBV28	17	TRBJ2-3	CASSPPRGWGGTDTQYF
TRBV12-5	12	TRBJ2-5	CASEGNEETQYF
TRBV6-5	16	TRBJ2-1	CASSYSTGQGSNEQFF
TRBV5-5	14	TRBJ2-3	CASSLLVVSDTQYF
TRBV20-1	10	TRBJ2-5	CSALKETQYF
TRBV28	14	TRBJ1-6	CASLPGTSDSPLHF
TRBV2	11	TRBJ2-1	CASRELNEQFF
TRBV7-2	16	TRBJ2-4	CASSLAPGRDKNIQYF